One and the same sample provided the 14 T cell receptor beta chains below, sequenced in a study of blood T cell repertoires in COVID-19. Produced via immunoSEQ multiplex PCR; TCRdb's table is partial and in-frame only. The sample records 250,000 or so clones, about 87% being singletons. Material for sequencing was PBMCs or T cells enriched from blood (not recorded which). The source is a woman under 40 with acute COVID-19.

The V call is TRBV27, the J call TRBJ2-3; weak D call: TRBD2 (5 bases). The CDR3 has 15 residues. In germline, CDR1 is MNHEY, CDR2 SMNVEV (reference sequence). Trimming pared 5 bases from V and 3 bases from J, leaving 15 bases between. CDR3 coding DNA: TGTGCCAGCAGTGCGTCGGGGTCGGCGACAGATACGCAGTATTTT. It codes for CASSASGSATDTQYF.

The rearrangement joins TRBV9 to TRBJ2-1, with 8 bases aligning to TRBD1. Germline V gene data show CDR1 as SGDLS and CDR2 as YYNGEE. CDR3 length: 15 amino acids. After removal of 2 bases from V and 3 bases from J, the junction contained 4 bases not matched to a gene. This chain's CDR3 is CASSVGTGHYNEQFF. The CDR3 DNA is TGTGCCAGCAGCGTTGGGACAGGTCACTACAATGAGCAGTTCTTC. Full variable domain (outside the CDR3, taken from reference TRBV9 and TRBJ2-1): DSGVTQTPKHLITATGQRVTLRCSPRSGDLSVYWYQQSLDQGLQFLIQYYNGEERAKGNILERFSAQQFPDLHSELNLSSLELGDSALYFCASSVGTGHYNEQFFGPGTRLTVL.

The table lists this clone with a few counts. The J gene is TRBJ2-2, the V gene TRBV11-2; 8 bases line up with TRBD1. Germline V lookup: CDR1 SGHAT, CDR2 FQNNGV. J lost 4 bases, V lost 5 bases, and 3 bases had no gene match. The CDR3 covers 14 residues. DNA of the CDR3: TGTGCCAGCAGCCCCCAGGGGGCCACCGGGGAGCTGTTTTTT. This encodes CASSPQGATGELFF.

The V call is TRBV11-3, the J call TRBJ2-1, with 13 bases matching TRBD2. The V gene end was trimmed by 5 bases and the J gene end by 7 bases; junction bases not matched to a gene: 8. This CDR3 region has 16 residues. The germline gives CDR1 SGHNT, CDR2 YENEEA. CDR3 sequence (DNA): TGTGCCAGCAGCGACCCCGGGACTAGCGGGATTAATGAGCAGTTCTTC. Protein product: CASSDPGTSGINEQFF.

The chain recombines TRBV28 with TRBJ1-5, with a possible D match to TRBD1 (6 bases). Germline CDR1 is MDHEN and CDR2 is SYDVKM. This CDR3 contains 13 residues. V was shortened by 8 bases and J by 3 bases, with 11 bases between the two germline ends. The CDR3 coding sequence is TGTGCCAGCCGAGGACAGCTCAATCAGCCCCAGCATTTT. Protein: CASRGQLNQPQHF.

This chain uses TRBV19 with TRBJ2-3, with 8 bases matching TRBD2. Trimming removed 5 bases from V and 6 bases from J; junction bases left unmatched: 10. Germline CDR1 LNHDA, CDR2 SQIVND (reference sequence). CDR3 length equals 15 residues. The CDR3 DNA sequence: TGTGCCAGTAGTTGGACGGGACTAGTCGGGGATACGCAGTATTTT. Its protein is CASSWTGLVGDTQYF.

J is TRBJ2-7 and V is TRBV18; no firm D call. The V end was cut by 0 bases, the J end by 0 bases, with 6 bases between. This CDR3 region has 14 residues. Looked up from germline, CDR1 is KGHSH and CDR2 is LQKENI. The CDR3 here is CASSPPYSSYEQYF. CDR3 bases: TGTGCCAGCTCACCACCTTACAGCTCCTACGAGCAGTACTTC.

This rearrangement joins TRBV28 to TRBJ2-3, with 7 bases identical to TRBD1. The V segment lost 3 bases and the J segment 7 bases; nucleotides outside the gene matches: 7. Germline values: CDR1 MDHEN, CDR2 SYDVKM. This CDR3 spans 14 amino acids. The CDR3 here is CASSLGQPPYTQYF. DNA of the CDR3: TGTGCCAGCAGTTTGGGACAGCCTCCTTATACGCAGTATTTT.

This chain connects TRBV7-2 to TRBJ2-1; 8 bases are a match to TRBD2. Losses at the gene ends were 5 bases for V and 5 bases for J; bases not matched to a gene: 5. The CDR3 is 14 amino acids. Germline V CDR1 and CDR2: SGHTA, FQGNSA. The CDR3 coding sequence is TGTGCCAGCAGCGCCGTACTAGCGGACAATGAGCAGTTCTTC. Translation: CASSAVLADNEQFF.

Written as DNA, the CDR3 is TGTGCCAGCAGCGCAGATCTAGCGGGAGGGCCGTACACCGGGGAGCTGTTTTTT. This gives the protein CASSADLAGGPYTGELFF. This chain connects TRBV9 to TRBJ2-2, with 12 nucleotides matching TRBD2. J was trimmed by 3 bases and V by 3 bases; bases with no gene match: 9. CDR1 is SGDLS and CDR2 is YYNGEE in the germline V gene. The CDR3 is 18 residues long.

The rearrangement uses TRBV6-5 and TRBJ1-2; D ambiguous. Germline V gene data show CDR1 as MNHEY and CDR2 as SVGAGI. Trimming shortened V by 4 bases and J by 4 bases, and 13 bases separated the two germline ends. The CDR3 contains 14 residues. The CDR3 bases are TGTGCCAGCAGTTTGCAGGTCACTGGCTATGGCTACACCTTC. This encodes CASSLQVTGYGYTF.

The rearrangement uses TRBV7-6 and TRBJ1-3; 7 nucleotides align to TRBD1. Trimming cost V 5 bases and J 4 bases; bases outside gene matches: 14. This CDR3 spans 17 amino acids. Germline loops: CDR1 SGHVS, CDR2 FNYEAQ. CDR3 coding DNA: TGTGCCAGCAGCCGAGACGGGACAGTTTCTTCAGGAAACACCATATATTTT. This translates into CASSRDGTVSSGNTIYF.

The gene calls are TRBV7-9 and TRBJ1-6; a weak D match, TRBD1 (5 bases). CDR1 and CDR2 from the germline V gene are SEHNR and FQNEAQ (reference sequence). The CDR3 has 14 residues. Trimming shortened V by 5 bases and J by 6 bases, and 11 bases separated the two germline ends. In DNA form, the CDR3 reads TGTGCCAGCAGCCTTGGGGGGGTTAATTCACCCCTCCACTTT. Translating it yields CASSLGGVNSPLHF. The entire variable domain, with the rest obtained from reference TRBV7-9 and TRBJ1-6, is as follows: DTGVSQNPRHKITKRGQNVTFRCDPISEHNRLYWYRQTLGQGPEFLTYFQNEAQLEKSRLLSDRFSAERPKGSFSTLEIQRTEQGDSAMYLCASSLGGVNSPLHFGNGTRLTVT.

The sample holds one count of this clone. The rearrangement links TRBV14 to TRBJ2-1; 8 bases are a match to TRBD1. Germline lookup yields CDR1 SGHDN and CDR2 FVKESK. V gave up 1 base and J gave up 4 bases; unmatched junction bases: 3. The CDR3 spans 15 residues. The CDR3 coding sequence is TGTGCCAGCAGCCAAGGACAGGGGTCGTACAATGAGCAGTTCTTC. Translated, it gives CASSQGQGSYNEQFF.